A selection of T cell receptor beta chains follows, all from one sample in a study of T cell responses to AZD1222 COVID-19 vaccine. Libraries were prepared by immunoSEQ multiplex PCR; TCRdb keeps only in-frame clonotypes and omits some of them. The sample lists around 120,000 clones; roughly 86% were seen once. The sample in question was peripheral blood, obtained on day 0 of AZD1222 vaccination. These receptors all stem from an adult in good health. The CDR3 runs from the conserved cysteine through the conserved F or W. The D gene is left open where the match is weak. Size values are once, few and many counts, or a class for expanded clones, and some rows have none.

j_call v_call d_call clone_size cdr3_nt cdr3_aa
TRBJ2-1 TRBV27 . . TGTGCCAGCAGTTCAAGGACAGTCAATGAGCAGTTCTTC CASSSRTVNEQFF
TRBJ1-6 TRBV7-8 . few TGTGCCAGCAGCGCAACCCATGAGGGCCCGCTGTGGGCCTCACCCCTCCACTTT CASSATHEGPLWASPLHF
TRBJ2-5 TRBV12-3/TRBV12-4 . few TGTGCCAGCAGTCAGGAGGGGTGGGCCCAGTACTTC CASSQEGWAQYF
TRBJ2-2 TRBV11-2 . . TGTGCCAGCAGCTTATCTGGGTTACGAGCCGGGGAGCTGTTTTTT CASSLSGLRAGELFF
TRBJ1-2 TRBV9 . once TGTGCCAGCAGCGCGGACTGGCCCCATGGCTACACCTTC CASSADWPHGYTF
TRBJ1-1 TRBV4-1 . many TGCGCCAGTCGCGGGACACTAAAGAACACTGAAGCTTTCTTT CASRGTLKNTEAFF
TRBJ2-2 TRBV5-1 TRBD2 . TGCGCCAGCAGCTTGGCCCGGACTAGCGGGAACACCGGGGAGCTGTTTTTT CASSLARTSGNTGELFF
TRBJ1-3 TRBV11-2 . . TGTGCCAGCAGCCCGGTTTTACAGGGTAGATGGGACACCATATATTTT CASSPVLQGRWDTIYF
TRBJ2-7 TRBV30 . . TGTGCCTGGAGTCCGCCGGTAGGGAGGTACGAGCAGTACTTC CAWSPPVGRYEQYF
TRBJ2-7 TRBV14 . . TGTGCCAGCAGCCCTAGGAGGGGGTCATCCTACGAGCAGTACTTC CASSPRRGSSYEQYF
TRBJ1-6 TRBV3-1/TRBV3-2 . . TGTGCCAGCAGCCAAGATTTGCAGAATTCACCCCTCCACTTT CASSQDLQNSPLHF
TRBJ2-1 TRBV11-2 TRBD1 . TGTGCCAGCAGCACCATCAGACAGGGGAGGTACAATGAGCAGTTCTTC CASSTIRQGRYNEQFF
TRBJ1-2 TRBV30 . . TGTGCCTGGAGTCTCATTGCTAACTATGGCTACACCTTC CAWSLIANYGYTF
TRBJ1-1 TRBV7-2 . . TGTGCCAGCAGCTTTTCGTGGAACACTGAAGCTTTCTTT CASSFSWNTEAFF
TRBJ1-2 TRBV10-3 TRBD1 . TGTGCCATCAGTGAGACAGGGGGCGCAGAGGGCTACACCTTC CAISETGGAEGYTF
TRBJ2-3 TRBV28 TRBD1 . TGTGCCAGCAGCCGACAGGGGGGAGGGAGAGATACGCAGTATTTT CASSRQGGGRDTQYF
TRBJ1-1 TRBV30 TRBD1 . TGTGCCTGGAGTGGGACAGGGCTAGGAGCTGAAGCTTTCTTT CAWSGTGLGAEAFF
TRBJ2-5 TRBV5-6 . once TGTGCCAGCAGCTTGGTATCAGGGGATGGAGAGACCCAGTACTTC CASSLVSGDGETQYF
TRBJ2-5 TRBV19 TRBD1 . TGTGCCAGTAGTAAGGGACAGCAAGAGACCCAGTACTTC CASSKGQQETQYF
TRBJ2-4 TRBV2 . . TGTGCCAGCAGTCGTTTGAAAAACATTCAGTACTTC CASSRLKNIQYF
TRBJ2-3 TRBV25-1 . . TGTGCCAGCAGTGAAATTGTAGGGGCCCAGGATACGCAGTATTTT CASSEIVGAQDTQYF
TRBJ1-2 TRBV19 TRBD1 . TGTGCCAGTACCCAAAAGGGTGGACAGGGAGGTAACTATGGCTACACCTTC CASTQKGGQGGNYGYTF
TRBJ1-1 TRBV7-9 . . TGTGCCAGCAGCCTAGTCAGGAACACTGAAGCTTTCTTT CASSLVRNTEAFF
TRBJ2-2 TRBV7-2 . once TGTGCCAGCAGCTTAGGGGGAAACACCGGGGAGCTGTTTTTT CASSLGGNTGELFF